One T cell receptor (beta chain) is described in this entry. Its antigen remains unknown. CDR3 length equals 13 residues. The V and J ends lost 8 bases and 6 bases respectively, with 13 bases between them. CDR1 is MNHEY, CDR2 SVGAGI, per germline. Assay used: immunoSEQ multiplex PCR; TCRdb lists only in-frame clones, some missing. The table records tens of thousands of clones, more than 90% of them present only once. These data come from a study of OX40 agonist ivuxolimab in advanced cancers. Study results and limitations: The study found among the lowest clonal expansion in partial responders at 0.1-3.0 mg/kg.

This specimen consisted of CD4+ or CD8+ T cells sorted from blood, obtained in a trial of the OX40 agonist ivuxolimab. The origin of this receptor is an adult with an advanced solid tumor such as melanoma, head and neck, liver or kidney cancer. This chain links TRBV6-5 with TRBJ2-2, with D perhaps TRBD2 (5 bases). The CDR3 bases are TGTGCCAGCTCAGAGCTGCGGGCCGGGGAGCTGTTTTTT. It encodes CASSELRAGELFF.